What follows are 17 T cell receptor beta chains derived from one specimen sequenced in a study of blood T cell repertoires in COVID-19. Only in-frame clones appear in the TCRdb table, and some are missing; sequencing was by immunoSEQ multiplex PCR. The repertoire holds roughly 180,000 clones, roughly 88% seen once, with around 6.7% in the top ten. Sample: peripheral blood. The receptors were gathered from a woman in her 40s with COVID-19, enrolled during active disease.

This clone was detected once. V usage is TRBV4-1 and J usage is TRBJ1-2; 7 nucleotides match TRBD1. CDR1 MGHRA and CDR2 YSYEKL come from the germline V gene. V dropped 0 bases and J dropped 1; count of bases not matched to a gene: 2. The CDR3 loop spans 15 amino acids. The CDR3 DNA follows: TGCGCCAGCAGCCAAGACAGGGGGAATAACTATGGCTACACCTTC. Its protein product is CASSQDRGNNYGYTF.

This chain connects TRBV5-6 to TRBJ1-6; the D gene is possibly TRBD1 (6 bases). The CDR3 length is 15 residues. Deletions cut 1 base from V and 10 bases from J, with 15 bases between. Germline V gene sequence: CDR1 SGHDT, CDR2 YYEEEE. The CDR3, as DNA: TGTGCCAGCAGCTTGATGGGGGCAGCGGGATCACCCCTCCACTTT. Amino acid sequence: CASSLMGAAGSPLHF.

This sequence joins TRBV7-6 and TRBJ2-3; 15 nucleotides align to TRBD2. CDR1 and CDR2 (germline): SGHVS, FNYEAQ. V was pared by 4 bases and J by 4 bases, with 6 bases of the junction left unmatched. CDR3 length: 17 amino acids. The CDR3 sequence is CASSSRTSGRAADTQYF. CDR3 nucleotide sequence: TGTGCCAGCAGCTCCAGGACTAGCGGGAGGGCCGCAGATACGCAGTATTTT.

The rearrangement links TRBV7-9 to TRBJ1-2; D gene uncertain. CDR1 SEHNR and CDR2 FQNEAQ come from the germline V gene (reference sequence). This CDR3 contains 13 residues. V lost 5 bases and J lost 8, with 15 bases in between. The CDR3 is CASSPSGILGYTF. DNA of the CDR3: TGTGCCAGCAGCCCGTCGGGGATACTCGGCTACACCTTC.

The chain uses TRBV7-9 and TRBJ2-7, with 9 bases lining up with TRBD1. This CDR3 comprises 15 residues. Germline CDR1 SEHNR, CDR2 FQNEAQ (reference sequence). Trimming took 4 bases from V and 4 from J; bases not matched to a gene: 8. CDR3 sequence: CASSSYSGQGYEQYF. The DNA of the CDR3 is TGTGCCAGCAGCTCTTACTCGGGACAGGGTTACGAGCAGTACTTC.

This clone has only one observation. V gene TRBV7-8 combines with J gene TRBJ2-7; D may be TRBD1 (5 bases). The V and J ends lost 2 bases and 1 base respectively, with 12 bases between them. The germline V gene encodes CDR1 SGHVS and CDR2 FQNEAQ. The CDR3 totals 15 residues. The CDR3 spells CASSLLLQGSYEQYF. The CDR3 coding sequence is TGTGCCAGCAGCTTACTTCTCCAGGGATCCTACGAGCAGTACTTC.

This clone has more than one count but fewer than ten. This chain connects TRBV12-3 or TRBV12-4 to TRBJ1-1, with D unclear. V dropped 3 bases and J dropped 5 bases, with 10 bases sitting between them. This CDR3 is 13 amino acids long. The CDR3 region is CASSFGGWTEAFF. CDR3 nucleotides: TGTGCCAGCAGTTTCGGCGGGTGGACTGAAGCTTTCTTT.

The CDR3 DNA reads TGCGCCACATCGGACAGGGGAAATGAGCAGTTCTTC. It specifies CATSDRGNEQFF. The chain combines TRBV10-2 with TRBJ2-1, with 9 bases that match TRBD1. V was clipped by 10 bases and J by 7 bases; unmatched bases: 5. CDR1 and CDR2 from the germline V gene are WSHSY and SAAADI. The CDR3 covers 12 residues.

The chain links TRBV6-6 to TRBJ1-2; no clear D. Trimming removed 4 bases from V and 7 bases from J, with 7 bases in between. From germline, CDR1 is MNHNY and CDR2 SVGAGI (reference sequence). The CDR3 runs 11 residues. The CDR3 here is CASSFTVGYTF. The CDR3 DNA follows: TGTGCCAGCAGTTTTACGGTTGGCTACACCTTC.

The chain employs TRBV6-5 and TRBJ2-1; 11 bases map to TRBD2. CDR3 size: 15 residues. Germline-derived CDR1 and CDR2 are MNHEY and SVGAGI. J gave up 6 bases and V 6 bases, and 7 bases lay outside the gene matches. This CDR3 reads CASRITSGSRNEQFF. CDR3 bases: TGTGCCAGCAGGATAACTAGCGGGAGCCGCAATGAGCAGTTCTTC.

J is TRBJ1-2 and V is TRBV6-5; 7 nucleotides match TRBD1. This CDR3 is built from 13 residues. The V gene's germline CDR1 is MNHEY and CDR2 SVGAGI. The V segment lost 10 bases and the J segment 7 bases; nucleotides outside the gene matches: 12. The chain's CDR3 is CAISSDRVRGYTF. Written as DNA, the CDR3 is TGTGCCATTAGCTCCGACAGGGTTCGTGGCTACACCTTC.

This chain uses TRBV6-5 with TRBJ2-7, with 9 bases fitting TRBD1. Germline trimming cut 6 bases from V and 7 bases from J; bases unmatched to any gene: 4. CDR1 is MNHEY, CDR2 SVGAGI, per germline. The CDR3 covers 12 residues. The CDR3 coding sequence is TGTGCCAGCAGAAACAGGGGGCGTGAGCAGTACTTC. Protein: CASRNRGREQYF.

This chain joins TRBV5-8 and TRBJ1-1; D not certain. Trimming cost V 6 bases and J 4 bases, with 16 bases left between them. CDR3 length: 14 amino acids. Germline V gene sequence: CDR1 SGHTS, CDR2 YDEGEE. For the CDR3, the DNA is TGTGCCAGCACCTTCGGGGATTTGGGCACTGAAGCTTTCTTT. It yields the protein CASTFGDLGTEAFF.

The rearrangement uses TRBV6-5 and TRBJ2-2; maybe TRBD2 (5 bases). The CDR3 extends over 15 amino acids. Trimming cost V 6 bases and J 0 bases, with 11 bases left between them. Germline assignment: CDR1 MNHEY and CDR2 SVGAGI. The CDR3 DNA sequence: TGTGCCAGCAGCCTACTAGACGCGAACACCGGGGAGCTGTTTTTT. This translates into CASSLLDANTGELFF.

This chain joins TRBV5-4 and TRBJ2-7; D is unresolved. The CDR3 runs to 11 residues. Per the germline V gene, CDR1 is SGHNT and CDR2 is YYREEE (reference sequence). V lost 6 bases, J lost 6 bases, and 10 bases lay in between. CDR3: CASTDRGEQYF. DNA of the CDR3: TGTGCCAGCACCGACCGCGGCGAGCAGTACTTC. Full variable domain (rest looked up from reference TRBV5-4 and TRBJ2-7): ETGVTQSPTHLIKTRGQQVTLRCSSQSGHNTVSWYQQALGQGPQFIFQYYREEENGRGNFPPRFSGLQFPNYSSELNVNALELDDSALYLCASTDRGEQYFGPGTRLTVT.

The V call is TRBV27, the J call TRBJ1-5; no definite D call. CDR3 length: 12 amino acids. With 4 bases removed from V and 7 bases from J, the gap between germline ends came to 8 bases. Germline lookup yields CDR1 MNHEY and CDR2 SMNVEV (reference sequence). The CDR3 here is CASSSPGQPQHF. CDR3 bases: TGTGCCAGCAGTTCCCCCGGGCAGCCCCAGCATTTT.

The J gene is TRBJ2-7, the V gene TRBV10-1; 8 nucleotides agree with TRBD2. The CDR3 runs 13 residues. The germline CDR1 and CDR2 sequences are WNHNN and SYGVQD (reference sequence). V lost 2 bases to trimming and J lost 9 bases; unmatched junction nucleotides: 6. CDR3 DNA: TGCGCCAGCAGTGAGACCACGGGGGGGTTGCAGTACTTC. Translation: CASSETTGGLQYF.